The next 24 T cell receptor beta chains were all read from a single sample in a study of blood T cells in healthy people across ages. Primers used in a second PCR of about 7 to 11 cycles were a sample-barcoded 5' primer and a J-beta primer mix. TCRdb analysed the 5' RACE reads with MiXCR anew, one entry per CDR3 protein. The sample has approximately 810,000 distinct CDR3 sequences, 35% to 40% seen once. Sequences were obtained from blood. Receptors originate from a man younger than 35 in good health.

As regards this clonotype: A read error is possible here, since a much larger clone lies one base away. This chain links TRBV15 with TRBJ2-7; 8 bases are shared with TRBD1. The length of the CDR3 is 16 residues. Germline values: CDR1 LNHNV, CDR2 YYDKDF (reference sequence). J lost 6 bases, V lost 5 bases, and 15 bases had no gene match. Here the CDR3 reads CATSSGVRGQISEQYF. CDR3 DNA sequence: TGTGCCACCAGCTCAGGGGTCAGGGGGCAAATCTCCGAGCAGTACTTC.

This chain links TRBV25-1 with TRBJ2-4; no firm D call. Judging by the DNA end, TRBJ2-5 fits better; the J call may be wrong. CDR3 length: 13 residues. The V gene's germline CDR1 is MGHDK and CDR2 SYGVNS. The CDR3, as DNA: TGTGCCAGCAGTCCACAACCGAGTGAGACCCAGTACTTC. Amino acid sequence: CASSPQPSETQYF.

This clonotype was picked up a small number of times. The gene calls are TRBV20-1 and TRBJ2-4; the D gene is possibly TRBD2 (5 bases). Looked up from germline, CDR1 is DFQATT and CDR2 is SNEGSKA (reference sequence). The CDR3 spans 15 residues. Trimming pared 1 base from V and 8 bases from J, leaving 18 bases between. The CDR3 sequence: CSARATGIFGDIQYF. The CDR3 DNA is TGCAGTGCTAGAGCAACCGGGATCTTCGGGGACATTCAGTACTTC.

There are a few counts of this clonotype. The CDR3 DNA is TGCAGTGCTAGCGGGCCCTACAATGAGCAGTACTTC. Its protein is CSASGPYNEQYF. V and J are TRBV20-1 and TRBJ2-1; D is unclear. The tail of the sequence fits TRBJ2-7 better, so the J call may be wrong. The CDR3 has 12 amino acids. Germline CDR1 is DFQATT and CDR2 is SNEGSKA (reference sequence).

This clonotype was counted a few times. In DNA form, the CDR3 reads TGTGCCAGCAGCAACAGGGCCTCTAACTACGAGCAGTACTTC. Amino acids: CASSNRASNYEQYF. The chain joins TRBV12-3 or TRBV12-4 to TRBJ2-7, with D maybe TRBD1 (6 bases). Trimming removed 6 bases at V and 3 bases at J, with 15 bases between. This CDR3 spans 14 amino acids.

Here the CDR3 reads CASRLLSLPEQYF. For the CDR3, the DNA is TGTGCCAGCCGCCTGTTATCCCTTCCGGAGCAGTACTTC. V usage is TRBV11-2 and J usage is TRBJ2-7; D is ambiguous. The CDR3 is made up of 13 amino acids. V lost 8 bases to trimming and J lost 7 bases, with 18 bases between them. Germline-derived CDR1 and CDR2 are SGHAT and FQNNGV.

V gene TRBV7-2 combines with J gene TRBJ2-3; possible D gene TRBD2, 5 bases. The CDR3 consists of 16 residues. Germline CDR1 and CDR2: SGHTA and FQGNSA. Trimming cost V 5 bases and J 7 bases, with 22 bases left between them. The CDR3 loop reads CASSPIPPGGTNTQYF. In DNA form, the CDR3 reads TGTGCCAGCAGCCCGATCCCGCCAGGAGGCACGAATACGCAGTATTTT.

In this sample, this clonotype turned up a few times. The chain carries TRBV12-3 or TRBV12-4 and TRBJ2-7; no reliable D call. CDR3 length: 13 amino acids. With 2 bases removed from V and 6 bases from J, the gap between germline ends came to 11 bases. CDR3 nucleotide sequence: TGTGCCAGCAGTTTATGGGGATCGGGCGAGCAGTACTTC. Protein sequence: CASSLWGSGEQYF.

There are many counts of this clonotype. This rearrangement joins TRBV20-1 to TRBJ1-2; unclear D gene. The length of the CDR3 is 15 residues. Germline CDR1 DFQATT, CDR2 SNEGSKA (reference sequence). Trimming removed 6 bases from V and 8 bases from J, with 25 bases in between. In DNA form, the CDR3 reads TGCAGTGCCAACGCGGGCAGGTCCGCCATCCTGGGCTACACCTTC. Translated, it gives CSANAGRSAILGYTF.

In regard to this clonotype: A single base separates this from a much larger clone, so it may be a read error. The chain's CDR3 is CSSSVDGQGSDYTF. DNA for the CDR3: TGCTCCAGCAGCGTGGATGGACAGGGGAGTGACTACACCTTC. The chain uses TRBV5-1 and TRBJ1-2, with 9 bases fitting TRBD1. CDR3 size: 14 residues. CDR1 SGHRS and CDR2 YFSETQ come from the germline V gene.

The count of this clonotype is one. A much larger clone differs by one base, so this may be a read error. This chain links TRBV10-3 with TRBJ2-5; 10 bases align to TRBD2. Germline V gene lookup returns CDR1 ENHRY and CDR2 SYGVKD. This CDR3 has 15 amino acids. DNA of the CDR3: TGTGCCGTCAGAAGCGCTAGCGGGGGTCAAGAGACCCAGTACTTC. Its protein product is CAVRSASGGQETQYF.

This clonotype was counted once. The rearrangement uses TRBV9 and TRBJ2-2; 7 bases agree with TRBD1. The CDR3 length is 16 residues. Trimming took 0 bases from V and 2 from J; bases not matched to a gene: 4. Germline V lookup: CDR1 SGDLS, CDR2 YYNGEE. CDR3 DNA: TGTGCCAGCAGCGTAGGAAGGGGGCCAAACACCGGGGAGCTGTTTTTT. Translating gives CASSVGRGPNTGELFF.

This clonotype was detected a few times. The chain carries TRBV25-1 and TRBJ1-2; the D is unclear. Germline loops: CDR1 MGHDK, CDR2 SYGVNS. The CDR3 has 11 residues. V lost 3 bases, J lost 7 bases, and 6 bases lay in between. The CDR3: CASSDRVGYTF. CDR3 nucleotide sequence: TGTGCCAGCAGTGATAGGGTTGGCTACACCTTC.

This clonotype was detected only a few times. The CDR3 DNA sequence: TGTGCCAGCAGTGCCCCCGACGGGAGGAACTATGGCTACACCTTC. This translates into CASSAPDGRNYGYTF. The V call is TRBV6-2 or TRBV6-3, the J call TRBJ1-2; D gene unclear. The ends were cut back, 5 bases at V and 2 bases at J, with 15 bases in the middle. This CDR3 spans 15 amino acids. Germline assignment: CDR1 MNHEY and CDR2 SVGEGT.

The gene calls are TRBV5-4 and TRBJ2-3; D perhaps matches TRBD2 (5 bases). CDR1 is SGHNT and CDR2 is YYREEE in the germline V gene (reference sequence). The CDR3 loop spans 16 amino acids. The V gene lost 4 bases and the J gene lost 1 base, with 16 bases spanning the gap. CDR3 DNA sequence: TGTGCCAGCAGCCCACGGCAGGCCGGGGGCACAGATACGCAGTATTTT. Protein: CASSPRQAGGTDTQYF.

This clonotype was detected only a few times. The V and J genes are TRBV12-5 and TRBJ1-1, with D possibly TRBD1 on 5 matching bases. Trimming stripped 1 base from V and 7 bases from J, with 22 bases between. This CDR3 comprises 17 residues. Germline V gene lookup returns CDR1 LGHNT and CDR2 FRNRAP. The DNA of the CDR3 is TGTGCTAGTGGTTTGGACTTTGGAACGACAGCTACGAGTGAAGCTTTCTTT. Amino acids: CASGLDFGTTATSEAFF.

The chain couples TRBV6-5 to TRBJ2-1; the D is unclear. Per germline, CDR1 MNHEY and CDR2 SVGAGI. Trimming stripped 2 bases from V and 1 base from J, with 15 bases between. This CDR3 is built from 17 residues. CDR3 in amino acids: CASSYSVASLSYNEQFF. In DNA form, the CDR3 reads TGTGCCAGCAGTTACAGCGTTGCGAGTCTTTCCTACAATGAGCAGTTCTTC.

This clonotype was seen a single time. V and J are TRBV4-3 and TRBJ1-2; D is perhaps TRBD1 (5 bases). The CDR3 is 15 amino acids. V lost 7 bases, J lost 4 bases, and 19 bases lay in between. The V gene's germline CDR1 is LGHNA and CDR2 YSLEER. CDR3 DNA: TGCGCCAGCAACCGCTCGGTAGGGGATACCTATGGCTACACCTTC. As protein: CASNRSVGDTYGYTF.

This rearrangement joins TRBV13 to TRBJ2-1, with a tentative D call TRBD2 (6 bases). This CDR3 spans 17 amino acids. V lost 3 bases and J lost 2, with 17 bases in between. Germline V CDR1 and CDR2: PRHDT, FYEKMQ (reference sequence). CDR3 DNA sequence: TGTGCCAGCAGCTTCCCCGGAGGGGCCGCCCCCTACAATGAGCAGTTCTTC. Amino acid sequence: CASSFPGGAAPYNEQFF.

V gene TRBV20-1 combines with J gene TRBJ2-7; no definite D call. Trimming removed 1 base from V and 3 bases from J, with 10 bases in between. The CDR3 is 13 residues long. Germline lookup yields CDR1 DFQATT and CDR2 SNEGSKA (reference sequence). Here the CDR3 reads CSARAENGYEQYF. DNA of the CDR3: TGCAGTGCTAGAGCTGAGAACGGCTACGAGCAGTACTTC.

The sample holds a few counts of this clonotype. The V and J genes are TRBV10-3 and TRBJ2-1; D possibly corresponds to TRBD2 (5 bases). Germline-derived CDR1 and CDR2 are ENHRY and SYGVKD. This CDR3 has 14 residues. The V gene lost 10 bases and the J gene lost 0 bases, with 13 bases spanning the gap. The DNA for the CDR3 is TGTGCCACCAAGGGAGATAGCTCCTACAATGAGCAGTTCTTC. It specifies CATKGDSSYNEQFF.

This sequence joins TRBV7-2 and TRBJ1-1; perhaps TRBD1 as D (5 bases). CDR3 length: 14 residues. With 2 bases removed from V and 3 bases from J, the gap between germline ends came to 10 bases. The germline V gene has CDR1 SGHTA and CDR2 FQGNSA. The CDR3 sequence: CASSLLLGDTEAFF. CDR3 nucleotides: TGTGCCAGCAGCTTACTCCTGGGGGACACTGAAGCTTTCTTT.

Ten or more counts support this clonotype. This CDR3 reads CASSPAGTKITDTQYF. The CDR3 nucleotides read TGTGCCAGCTCACCGGCCGGGACAAAGATCACAGATACGCAGTATTTT. The rearrangement uses TRBV18 and TRBJ2-3; maybe TRBD1 (6 bases). CDR3 length: 16 amino acids. V was cut by 3 bases and J by 2 bases, with 15 bases left in between. Germline V lookup: CDR1 KGHSH, CDR2 LQKENI.

The V gene is TRBV5-1, the J gene TRBJ2-3, with D uncertain. In germline, CDR1 is SGHRS, CDR2 YFSETQ. Trimming removed 2 bases at V and 3 bases at J, with 13 bases between. This CDR3 spans 15 amino acids. The CDR3 region has the DNA TGCGCCAGCAGCTTTATGCTCGCTACAACAGATACGCAGTATTTT. Protein sequence: CASSFMLATTDTQYF.